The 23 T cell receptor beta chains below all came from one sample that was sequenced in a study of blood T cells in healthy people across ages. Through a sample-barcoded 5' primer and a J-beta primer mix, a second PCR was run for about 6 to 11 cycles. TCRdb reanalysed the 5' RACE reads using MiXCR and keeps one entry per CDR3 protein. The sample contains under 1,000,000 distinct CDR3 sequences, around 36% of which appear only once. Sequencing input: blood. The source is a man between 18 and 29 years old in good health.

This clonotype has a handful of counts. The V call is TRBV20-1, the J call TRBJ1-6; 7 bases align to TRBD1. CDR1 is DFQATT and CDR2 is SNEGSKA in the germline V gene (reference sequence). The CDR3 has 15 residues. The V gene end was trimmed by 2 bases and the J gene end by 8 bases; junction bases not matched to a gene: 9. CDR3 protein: CSARPRQGEDSPLHF. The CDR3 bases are TGCAGTGCTAGACCTAGACAGGGAGAGGATTCACCCCTCCACTTT.

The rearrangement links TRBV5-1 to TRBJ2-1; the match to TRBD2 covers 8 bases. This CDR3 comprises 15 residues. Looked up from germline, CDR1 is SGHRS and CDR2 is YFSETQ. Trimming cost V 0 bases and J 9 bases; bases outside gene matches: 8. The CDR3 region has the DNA TGCGCCAGCAGCTTGGCGAGGGCGGGGGGCTTTGAGCAGTTCTTC. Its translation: CASSLARAGGFEQFF.

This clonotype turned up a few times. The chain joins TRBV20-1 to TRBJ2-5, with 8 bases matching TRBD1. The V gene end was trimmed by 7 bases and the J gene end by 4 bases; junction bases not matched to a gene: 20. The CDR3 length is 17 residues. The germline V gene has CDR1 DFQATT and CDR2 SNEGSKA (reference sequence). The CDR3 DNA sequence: TGCAGTGGGTCGGACAGGGAGACAGGCCCATGGACAGAGACCCAGTACTTC. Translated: CSGSDRETGPWTETQYF.

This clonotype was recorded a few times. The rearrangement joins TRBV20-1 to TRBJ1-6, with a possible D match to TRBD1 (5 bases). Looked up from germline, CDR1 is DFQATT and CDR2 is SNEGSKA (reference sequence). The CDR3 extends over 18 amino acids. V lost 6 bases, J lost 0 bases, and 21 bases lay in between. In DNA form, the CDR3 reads TGCAGTGCCCCATCTCGGGGCGGCCGAGGCTCCTATAATTCACCCCTCCACTTT. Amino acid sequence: CSAPSRGGRGSYNSPLHF.

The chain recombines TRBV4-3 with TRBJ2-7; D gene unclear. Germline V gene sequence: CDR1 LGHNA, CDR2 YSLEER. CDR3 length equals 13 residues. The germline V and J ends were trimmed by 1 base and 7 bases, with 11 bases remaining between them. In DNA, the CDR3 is TGCGCCAGCAGCCAAGTCATGCGGCAGGAGCAGTACTTC. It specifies CASSQVMRQEQYF.

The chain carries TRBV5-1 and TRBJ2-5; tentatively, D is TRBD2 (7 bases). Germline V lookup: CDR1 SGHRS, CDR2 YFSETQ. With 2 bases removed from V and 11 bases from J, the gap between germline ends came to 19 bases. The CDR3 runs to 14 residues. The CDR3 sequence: CASSFSRGDNEQYF. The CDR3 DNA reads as TGCGCCAGCAGCTTTTCACGGGGGGACAATGAGCAGTACTTC.

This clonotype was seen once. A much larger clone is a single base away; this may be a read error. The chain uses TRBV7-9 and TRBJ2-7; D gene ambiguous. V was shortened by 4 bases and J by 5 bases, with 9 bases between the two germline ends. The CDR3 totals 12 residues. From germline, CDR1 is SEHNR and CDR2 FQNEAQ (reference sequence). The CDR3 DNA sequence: TGTGCCAGCAGCTCCATTACCGACGAGCAGTACTTC. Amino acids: CASSSITDEQYF.

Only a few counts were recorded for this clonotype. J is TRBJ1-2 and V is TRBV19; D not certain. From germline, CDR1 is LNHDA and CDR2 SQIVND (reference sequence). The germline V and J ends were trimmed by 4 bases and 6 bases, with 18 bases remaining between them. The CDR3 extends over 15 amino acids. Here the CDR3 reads CASSRSARGTDGYTF. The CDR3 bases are TGTGCCAGTAGTAGGTCTGCCCGTGGAACGGATGGCTACACCTTC.

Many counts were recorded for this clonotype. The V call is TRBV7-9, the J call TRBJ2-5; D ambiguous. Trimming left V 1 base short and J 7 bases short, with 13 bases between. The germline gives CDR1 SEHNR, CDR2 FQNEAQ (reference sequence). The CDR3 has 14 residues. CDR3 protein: CASSLGLASGTQYF. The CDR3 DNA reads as TGTGCCAGCAGCTTAGGGCTGGCTTCGGGGACCCAGTACTTC.

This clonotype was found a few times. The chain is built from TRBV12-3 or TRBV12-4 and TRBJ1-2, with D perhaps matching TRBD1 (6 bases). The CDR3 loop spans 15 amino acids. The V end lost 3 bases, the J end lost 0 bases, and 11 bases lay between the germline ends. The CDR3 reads CASSFERTANYGYTF. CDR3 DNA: TGTGCCAGCAGTTTTGAGAGGACAGCTAACTATGGCTACACCTTC.

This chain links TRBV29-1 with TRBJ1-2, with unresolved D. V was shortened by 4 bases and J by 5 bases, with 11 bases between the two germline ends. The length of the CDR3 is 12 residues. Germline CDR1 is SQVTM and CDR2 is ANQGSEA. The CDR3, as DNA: TGCAGCGTTGGCACCGGTGATTATGGCTACACCTTC. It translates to CSVGTGDYGYTF.

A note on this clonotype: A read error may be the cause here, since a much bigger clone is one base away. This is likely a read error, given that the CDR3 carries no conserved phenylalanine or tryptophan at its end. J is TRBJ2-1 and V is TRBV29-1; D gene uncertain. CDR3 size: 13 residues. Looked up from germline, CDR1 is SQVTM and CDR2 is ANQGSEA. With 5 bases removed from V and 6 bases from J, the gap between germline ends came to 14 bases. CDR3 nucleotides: TGCAGCGTTTTGGACGGAGAGGTCAATGAGCAGTTCTTG. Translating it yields CSVLDGEVNEQFL.

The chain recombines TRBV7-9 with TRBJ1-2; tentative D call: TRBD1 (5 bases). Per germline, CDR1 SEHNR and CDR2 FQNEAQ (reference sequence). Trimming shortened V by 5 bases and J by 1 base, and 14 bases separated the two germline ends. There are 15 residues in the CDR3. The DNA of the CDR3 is TGTGCCAGCAGCCCCCGGGGCGAGATTAACTATGGCTACACCTTC. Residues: CASSPRGEINYGYTF.

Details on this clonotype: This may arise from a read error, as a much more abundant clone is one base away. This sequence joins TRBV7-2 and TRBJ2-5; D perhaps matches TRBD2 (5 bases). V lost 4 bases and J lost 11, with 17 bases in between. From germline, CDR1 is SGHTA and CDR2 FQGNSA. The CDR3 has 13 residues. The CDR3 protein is CASSSGTDYKQYF. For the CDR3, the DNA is TGTGCCAGCAGCTCAGGCACCGACTACAAGCAGTACTTC. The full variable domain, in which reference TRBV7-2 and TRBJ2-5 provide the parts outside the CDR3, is GAGVSQSPSNKVTEKGKDVELRCDPISGHTALYWYRQSLGQGLEFLIYFQGNSAPDKSGLPSDRFSAERTGGSVSTLTIQRTQQEDSAVYLCASSSGTDYKQYFGPGTRLLVL.

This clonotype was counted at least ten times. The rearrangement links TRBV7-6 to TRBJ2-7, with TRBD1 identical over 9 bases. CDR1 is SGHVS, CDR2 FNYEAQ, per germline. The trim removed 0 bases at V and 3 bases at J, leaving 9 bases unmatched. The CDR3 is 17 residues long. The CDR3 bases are TGTGCCAGCAGCTTAGCGCCGGACAGGGGAATGAACTACGAGCAGTACTTC. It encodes CASSLAPDRGMNYEQYF.

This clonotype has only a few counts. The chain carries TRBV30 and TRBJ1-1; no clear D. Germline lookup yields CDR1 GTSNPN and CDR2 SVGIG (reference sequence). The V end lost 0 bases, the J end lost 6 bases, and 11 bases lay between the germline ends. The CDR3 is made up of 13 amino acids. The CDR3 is CAWSVRRRAEAFF. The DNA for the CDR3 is TGTGCCTGGAGTGTACGTCGCCGGGCTGAAGCTTTCTTT.

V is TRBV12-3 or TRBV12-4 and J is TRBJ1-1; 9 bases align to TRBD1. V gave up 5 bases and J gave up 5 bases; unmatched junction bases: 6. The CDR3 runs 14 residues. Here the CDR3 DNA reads TGTGCCAGCAGTCGACGACAGGGGGGGACTGAAGCTTTCTTT. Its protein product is CASSRRQGGTEAFF.

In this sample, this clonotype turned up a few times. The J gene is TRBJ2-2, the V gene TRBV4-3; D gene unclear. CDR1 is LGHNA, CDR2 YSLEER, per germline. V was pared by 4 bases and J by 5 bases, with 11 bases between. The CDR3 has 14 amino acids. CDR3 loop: CASSRQGETGELFF. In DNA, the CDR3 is TGCGCCAGCAGCCGACAAGGCGAAACCGGGGAGCTGTTTTTT.

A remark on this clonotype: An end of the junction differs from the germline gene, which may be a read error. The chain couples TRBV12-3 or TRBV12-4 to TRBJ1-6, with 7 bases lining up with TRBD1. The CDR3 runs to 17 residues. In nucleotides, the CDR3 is TGTGCCGGCAGTTCCGGGACAGATTCATACTATAATTCACCCCTCCACTTT. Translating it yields CAGSSGTDSYYNSPLHF.

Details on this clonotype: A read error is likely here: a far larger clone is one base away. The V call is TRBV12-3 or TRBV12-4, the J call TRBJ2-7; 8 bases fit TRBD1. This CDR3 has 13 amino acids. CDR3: CANSLGQGYEQYF. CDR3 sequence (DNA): TGTGCCAACAGTTTAGGACAGGGCTACGAGCAGTACTTC.

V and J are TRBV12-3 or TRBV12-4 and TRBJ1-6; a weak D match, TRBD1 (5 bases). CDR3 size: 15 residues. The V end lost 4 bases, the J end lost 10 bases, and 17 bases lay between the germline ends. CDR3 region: CASSSEGTGKSPLHF. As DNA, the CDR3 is TGTGCCAGCAGTTCCGAAGGGACGGGCAAATCACCCCTCCACTTT.

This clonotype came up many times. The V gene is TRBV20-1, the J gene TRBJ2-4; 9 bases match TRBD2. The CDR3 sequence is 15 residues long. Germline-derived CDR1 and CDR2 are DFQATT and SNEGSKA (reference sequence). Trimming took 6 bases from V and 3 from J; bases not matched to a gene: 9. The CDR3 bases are TGCAGTGCCACCTCGGCGGGGGGGAGCAAAAACATTCAGTACTTC. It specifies CSATSAGGSKNIQYF.

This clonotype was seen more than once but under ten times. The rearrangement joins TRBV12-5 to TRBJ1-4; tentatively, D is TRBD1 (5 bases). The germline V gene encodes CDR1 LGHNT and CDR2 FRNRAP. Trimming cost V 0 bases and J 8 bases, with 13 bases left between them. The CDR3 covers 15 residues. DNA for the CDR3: TGTGCTAGTGGTTTGGTAATCTCGGGGGACGAAAAACTGTTTTTT. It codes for CASGLVISGDEKLFF.